Listed below are T cell receptor beta chains from one sample, sequenced in a study of CXCR3-negative and CXCR3-positive naive CD8 T cells. For each CDR3 protein, TCRdb gives one entry from its re-call of the 5' RACE reads, without DNA. The record lists about 53,000 distinct CDR3 sequences, of which the ten most abundant hold roughly 0.59%. Sequencing was done on a sample of naive CXCR3+ CD8+ T cells from blood. The receptors originated from a human donor in good health. Some clones in this sample may be carry-over from other donors' samples. CDR3s include the opening cysteine and the closing phenylalanine or tryptophan. Clone size is not always given. Where it is, it says once, few, many or a class for expanded clones.

v_gene: TRBV28
j_gene: TRBJ2-7
abundance: -
CDR3aa: CASTWGGFYEQYF

v_gene: TRBV7-8
j_gene: TRBJ2-5
abundance: -
CDR3aa: CASSFLFGTGIAETQYF

v_gene: TRBV5-1
j_gene: TRBJ2-7
abundance: medium-sized
CDR3aa: CASSLSFLGGDEQYF

v_gene: TRBV6-6
j_gene: TRBJ2-5
abundance: -
CDR3aa: CASSYDEGEILETQYF

v_gene: TRBV29-1
j_gene: TRBJ2-7
abundance: -
CDR3aa: CSATGQGYEQYF

v_gene: TRBV15
j_gene: TRBJ2-2
abundance: -
CDR3aa: CATSNLENTGELFF

v_gene: TRBV27
j_gene: TRBJ1-2
abundance: -
CDR3aa: CASSRQDIDGYTF

v_gene: TRBV29-1
j_gene: TRBJ2-7
abundance: -
CDR3aa: CSVWAGSGYEQYF

v_gene: TRBV7-9
j_gene: TRBJ2-5
abundance: -
CDR3aa: CASSLTETQYF

v_gene: TRBV6-1
j_gene: TRBJ1-2
abundance: -
CDR3aa: CASSESWTIYGYTF

v_gene: TRBV28
j_gene: TRBJ2-5
abundance: -
CDR3aa: CASTPAGGQETQYF

v_gene: TRBV30
j_gene: TRBJ2-2
abundance: -
CDR3aa: CARSLGNTGELFF

v_gene: TRBV11-2
j_gene: TRBJ2-1
abundance: -
CDR3aa: CASSDGLAGVNEQFF

v_gene: TRBV7-3
j_gene: TRBJ2-1
abundance: -
CDR3aa: CASSFGQHNEQFF

v_gene: TRBV7-2
j_gene: TRBJ2-3
abundance: -
CDR3aa: CASSGVSTDTQYF

v_gene: TRBV10-3
j_gene: TRBJ2-7
abundance: -
CDR3aa: CAISEQTGSGDEQYF

v_gene: TRBV24-1
j_gene: TRBJ2-1
abundance: -
CDR3aa: CATSDTGREDEQFF

v_gene: TRBV7-8
j_gene: TRBJ2-5
abundance: -
CDR3aa: CASRFGGQTYQETQYF

v_gene: TRBV7-6
j_gene: TRBJ1-2
abundance: -
CDR3aa: CASSPNEDSVYGYTF

v_gene: TRBV5-1
j_gene: TRBJ1-5
abundance: -
CDR3aa: CASSLGGYGNQPQHF

v_gene: TRBV20-1
j_gene: TRBJ2-7
abundance: -
CDR3aa: CSAPPTSGGRHEQYF

v_gene: TRBV6-1
j_gene: TRBJ2-1
abundance: -
CDR3aa: CASSGGSGGAPNEQFF

v_gene: TRBV19
j_gene: TRBJ2-3
abundance: -
CDR3aa: CASSTSGGTDTQYF

v_gene: TRBV23-1
j_gene: TRBJ1-5
abundance: -
CDR3aa: CASSPWRDGRSNQPQHF

v_gene: TRBV6-5
j_gene: TRBJ2-2
abundance: -
CDR3aa: CASSYSVAGANTGELFF

v_gene: TRBV9
j_gene: TRBJ2-2
abundance: -
CDR3aa: CASSSRGGGTGELFF

v_gene: TRBV27
j_gene: TRBJ2-7
abundance: -
CDR3aa: CASISHSAGSPYEQYF

v_gene: TRBV5-1
j_gene: TRBJ2-1
abundance: -
CDR3aa: CASSLGGLGYNEQFF

v_gene: TRBV7-3
j_gene: TRBJ2-1
abundance: -
CDR3aa: CAISADGSSYNEQFF

v_gene: TRBV6-2/TRBV6-3
j_gene: TRBJ1-5
abundance: -
CDR3aa: CASSPGTGIRQPQHF

v_gene: TRBV12-3/TRBV12-4
j_gene: TRBJ2-7
abundance: -
CDR3aa: CASRGFSGQGVDEQYF

v_gene: TRBV12-3/TRBV12-4
j_gene: TRBJ2-1
abundance: -
CDR3aa: CASSTSGAPYNEQFF

v_gene: TRBV7-9
j_gene: TRBJ2-5
abundance: -
CDR3aa: CASSFVREETQYF

v_gene: TRBV7-2
j_gene: TRBJ2-1
abundance: -
CDR3aa: CASSSEGAFSSYNEQFF

v_gene: TRBV9
j_gene: TRBJ1-6
abundance: -
CDR3aa: CASSVGEALNSPLHF

v_gene: TRBV2
j_gene: TRBJ2-7
abundance: -
CDR3aa: CASSASHEQYF

v_gene: TRBV15
j_gene: TRBJ2-5
abundance: -
CDR3aa: CATSRAYNLGAGETQYF

v_gene: TRBV14
j_gene: TRBJ1-2
abundance: -
CDR3aa: CASSQDQITYYGYTF

v_gene: TRBV7-2
j_gene: TRBJ2-5
abundance: -
CDR3aa: CASSPGRETQYF

v_gene: TRBV4-3
j_gene: TRBJ2-7
abundance: -
CDR3aa: CASSLSTGVSYEQYF

v_gene: TRBV7-9
j_gene: TRBJ2-3
abundance: -
CDR3aa: CASSLGYPLADTQYF

v_gene: TRBV25-1
j_gene: TRBJ2-7
abundance: -
CDR3aa: CASSDPRGTGVYEQYF

v_gene: TRBV9
j_gene: TRBJ1-1
abundance: -
CDR3aa: CASSVPRDRADTEAFF

v_gene: TRBV4-1
j_gene: TRBJ2-3
abundance: -
CDR3aa: CASSHPQGTSGDTQYF

v_gene: TRBV28
j_gene: TRBJ2-1
abundance: -
CDR3aa: CASAPPGDSPYNEQFF

v_gene: TRBV5-6
j_gene: TRBJ2-4
abundance: -
CDR3aa: CASSLASGGNIQYF

v_gene: TRBV7-2
j_gene: TRBJ1-2
abundance: -
CDR3aa: CASSLMTALYGYTF

v_gene: TRBV29-1
j_gene: TRBJ2-7
abundance: -
CDR3aa: CSVEVSGQIYEQYF

v_gene: TRBV6-5
j_gene: TRBJ2-7
abundance: -
CDR3aa: CASSEQGSYEQYF

v_gene: TRBV7-8
j_gene: TRBJ2-3
abundance: -
CDR3aa: CASSLGPTDTQYF